These T cell receptor beta chains were read from a single sample in a study of T cell responses to AZD1222 COVID-19 vaccine. Repertoires were generated with immunoSEQ multiplex PCR, while TCRdb's copy carries only in-frame clones and drops some. The sample consists of 120,000 to 150,000 clones, around 83% of them appearing once. The specimen was peripheral blood, collected 28 days after the second AZD1222 dose. The receptor set was obtained from an adult who received the AZD1222 COVID-19 vaccine. Each CDR3 is given with its conserved first and last residue. D genes are given only for firm matches. Clone size is shown for a subset of rows, as once, few, many or a class of expanded clone.

>TRBV19|TRBJ2-3|NA|NA
TGTGCCAGTACTACTCGGTCTACTTCCACAGATACGCAGTATTTT
CASTTRSTSTDTQYF
>TRBV28|TRBJ2-7|NA|TRBD1
TGTGCCAGCAGTTTATGGACAGGGGAGTACGAGCAGTACTTC
CASSLWTGEYEQYF
>TRBV13|TRBJ1-1|NA|TRBD1
TGTGCCAGCAGCTTAGTAGGGGGCGGAAACACTGAAGCTTTCTTT
CASSLVGGGNTEAFF
>TRBV5-1|TRBJ2-2|NA|NA
TGCGCCAGCGGGTCGCGGGATAACACCGGGGAGCTGTTTTTT
CASGSRDNTGELFF
>TRBV28|TRBJ1-2|NA|NA
TGTGCCAGCAGGGCACTCGGGACGGCTTCATATGGCTACACCTTC
CASRALGTASYGYTF
>TRBV10-2|TRBJ1-1|NA|NA
TGCGCCAGCATACTAAAGGGGCTCGTCACTGAAGCTTTCTTT
CASILKGLVTEAFF
>TRBV6-5|TRBJ1-5|NA|NA
TGTGCCACCAAAGACGGATATAGCAATCAGCCCCAGCATTTT
CATKDGYSNQPQHF
>TRBV30|TRBJ1-5|NA|TRBD1
TGTGCCTGGAGTGGGGGGACAGGGTTTGGCAATCAGCCCCAGCATTTT
CAWSGGTGFGNQPQHF
>TRBV6-5|TRBJ2-1|NA|NA
TGTGCCAGCAGTTATCAGGGTAACAATGAGCAGTTCTTC
CASSYQGNNEQFF
>TRBV14|TRBJ2-2|NA|NA
TGTGCCAGCAGGTTGAGGAGCACCGGGGAGCTGTTTTTT
CASRLRSTGELFF
>TRBV4-1|TRBJ1-2|NA|NA
TGCGCCAGCCGGAGGTTCGAGGGGGGGAGCCGCTCCCCAAACTATGGCTACACCTTC
CASRRFEGGSRSPNYGYTF
>TRBV5-1|TRBJ2-7|NA|TRBD2
TGCGCCAGCAGCCTGACTAGCGGGGAGCAGTACTTC
CASSLTSGEQYF
>TRBV19|TRBJ1-6|NA|NA
TGTGCCAGTAGACGGGTCTCGGCGGGTTCACCCCTCCACTTT
CASRRVSAGSPLHF
>TRBV6-1|TRBJ2-3|NA|NA
TGTGCCAGCAGTGAAGTTGGGCTAGCGCACACAGATACGCAGTATTTT
CASSEVGLAHTDTQYF
>TRBV5-5|TRBJ1-6|few|NA
TGTGCCAGCAGCTTCCGGCCTAACTCTAGGGAGTATAATTCACCCCTCCACTTT
CASSFRPNSREYNSPLHF
>TRBV28|TRBJ2-7|NA|NA
TGTGCCAGCAGTTTATACGGGGGCTCCTACGAGCAGTACTTC
CASSLYGGSYEQYF
>TRBV4-1|TRBJ2-7|medium-sized|TRBD2
TGCGCCAGCAGCCAAGGGCTAGCGGGAGCCTACGAGCAGTACTTC
CASSQGLAGAYEQYF
>TRBV7-9|TRBJ2-1|few|NA
TGTGCCAGCAGCTTAACGTGGGACTGGGCCTACAATGAGCAGTTCTTC
CASSLTWDWAYNEQFF
>TRBV2|TRBJ1-2|NA|TRBD1
TGTGCCAGCAGTGGGACAGGGTTGGGCTATGGCTACACCTTC
CASSGTGLGYGYTF
>TRBV28|TRBJ1-4|NA|NA
TGTGCCAGCAGTTTTGGAGGGGTGGGGGAAAAACTGTTTTTT
CASSFGGVGEKLFF
>TRBV9|TRBJ1-6|once|NA
TGTGCCAGCAGCGTCTTACAGAACAATTCACCCCTCCACTTT
CASSVLQNNSPLHF
>TRBV2|TRBJ2-3|NA|NA
TGTGCCAGCAGTTGGGACCAAACAGATACGCAGTATTTT
CASSWDQTDTQYF
>TRBV27|TRBJ2-5|NA|NA
TGTGCCAGCTCTCGCGTCCCCCCCCCAGAGACCCAGTACTTC
CASSRVPPPETQYF
>TRBV9|TRBJ1-5|NA|TRBD1
TGTGCCAGCAGCGTAGGTCAGGGGGGTAGCAATCAGCCCCAGCATTTT
CASSVGQGGSNQPQHF
>TRBV18|TRBJ1-4|NA|TRBD1
TGTGCCAGCTCCGGGACAGCTAATGAAAAACTGTTTTTT
CASSGTANEKLFF
>TRBV30|TRBJ1-5|NA|NA
TGTGCCTGGAGTGTTGGCGGATATCAGCCCCAGCATTTT
CAWSVGGYQPQHF
>TRBV28|TRBJ2-6|NA|TRBD2
TGTGCCAGCAGCGGGGGGGACTCCCTTGTCTCTGGGGCCAACGTCCTGACTTTC
CASSGGDSLVSGANVLTF
>TRBV5-8|TRBJ1-5|NA|NA
TGTGCCAGCAGCCAATATACCGCAGGCGAAGGCAATCAGCCCCAGCATTTT
CASSQYTAGEGNQPQHF